This T cell receptor (beta chain) was profiled in a study of T cells after yellow fever vaccination. Study results and caveats: Clones that expanded after primary vaccination mostly reappeared after the booster (around 96% CD4, 70% to 90% CD8). Only a minor proportion of clonotypes was detected across both CD4 and CD8 compartments.

About this clonotype: The antigen is not known.

TCRdb processed the 5' RACE reads anew with MiXCR; each CDR3 protein has one entry. This sample yields hundreds of thousands of distinct CDR3 sequences, of which 7.5% to 9.5% are seen a single time; about 3.5% belongs to the top ten. This CDR3 comprises 15 residues. In germline, CDR1 is SGHRS, CDR2 YFSETQ. Trimming took 2 bases from V and 9 from J; bases not matched to a gene: 9. This specimen consisted of CD4+ T cells sorted from PBMCs, obtained 5 days after the yellow fever booster vaccination. The chain has TRBV5-1 and TRBJ2-2; 8 positions match TRBD1. The sequence was obtained from a man in his late teens or twenties who received the YFV17D yellow fever vaccine. In nucleotides, the CDR3 is TGCGCCAGCAGCTTCGGACAGGGTGCCCCCAGGGAGCTGTTTTTT. Its translation is CASSFGQGAPRELFF.